The 10 T cell receptor beta chains reported below all come from one sample, sequenced in a study of control samples from healthy donors and cancer patients. Assay: immunoSEQ multiplex PCR; the TCRdb copy retains only in-frame clones and omits some. The repertoire holds 120,000 to 150,000 clones, with approximately 94% as singletons. Sample: blood. Receptors were obtained from a man between 40 and 49 years old in good health.

The V call is TRBV7-9, the J call TRBJ2-7; 8 nucleotides line up with TRBD1. The CDR3 has 15 amino acids. The ends lost 5 bases at V and 2 bases at J; junction bases unmatched: 8. Germline CDR1 is SEHNR and CDR2 is FQNEAQ (reference sequence). CDR3 sequence (DNA): TGTGCCAGCAGCCACGAGCCAGGGGGCACCTACGAGCAGTACTTC. Encoded protein: CASSHEPGGTYEQYF.

The J gene is TRBJ1-2, the V gene TRBV6-5; no reliable D call. V was pared by 5 bases and J by 8 bases, with 15 bases between. Per germline, CDR1 MNHEY and CDR2 SVGAGI. The length of the CDR3 is 13 residues. As DNA, the CDR3 is TGTGCCAGCAGTCCGGAAGTGTATCGAGGCTACACCTTC. Its translation: CASSPEVYRGYTF.

This clone came up once. The chain is built from TRBV9 and TRBJ2-2, with a possible D match to TRBD1 (6 bases). The germline V and J ends were trimmed by 1 base and 4 bases, with 14 bases remaining between them. Germline V gives CDR1 SGDLS, CDR2 YYNGEE. The CDR3 is 16 residues long. In DNA, the CDR3 is TGTGCCAGCAGCGTAACAGGGAGTCGTAGCACCGGGGAGCTGTTTTTT. Its protein is CASSVTGSRSTGELFF.

This rearrangement joins TRBV28 to TRBJ2-3; either TRBD1 or TRBD2 may fit D (6 bases each). V was trimmed by 2 bases and J by 2 bases, leaving 11 bases between them. The CDR3 loop spans 15 amino acids. Germline V gene sequence: CDR1 MDHEN, CDR2 SYDVKM. The DNA of the CDR3 is TGTGCCAGCAGTTTAGAGAGGGGGGTCACAGATACGCAGTATTTT. This gives the protein CASSLERGVTDTQYF.

This sequence joins TRBV28 and TRBJ1-6; D remains ambiguous. The CDR3 consists of 10 residues. V lost 8 bases and J 8 bases, leaving 4 bases between the germline ends. CDR1 and CDR2 from the germline V gene are MDHEN and SYDVKM. For the CDR3, the DNA is TGTGCCAGCGGATATTCACCCCTCCACTTT. Amino acids: CASGYSPLHF.

V usage is TRBV13 and J usage is TRBJ2-7; 10 nucleotides match TRBD2. Germline values: CDR1 PRHDT, CDR2 FYEKMQ (reference sequence). This CDR3 spans 15 amino acids. Unmatched junction bases numbered 5, after V lost 2 bases and J lost 4 bases. The CDR3 DNA follows: TGTGCCAGCAGCTTACTAGCGGGGGCCCATTACGAGCAGTACTTC. Amino acid sequence: CASSLLAGAHYEQYF.

This rearrangement joins TRBV24-1 to TRBJ2-7, with 7 bases that match TRBD1. With 5 bases clipped from V and 0 bases from J, the junction kept 3 bases outside the gene matches. Germline loops: CDR1 KGHDR, CDR2 SFDVKD. The CDR3 runs to 14 residues. The CDR3 DNA reads as TGTGCCACCAGTGCGACAGGGAGCTCCTACGAGCAGTACTTC. Amino acids: CATSATGSSYEQYF.

The CDR3 sequence is CASSESGLLKTYEQYF. The DNA of the CDR3 is TGTGCCAGCAGTGAGTCTGGCCTATTAAAAACCTACGAGCAGTACTTC. The J gene is TRBJ2-7, the V gene TRBV2; D remains unclear. This CDR3 comprises 16 residues. In germline, CDR1 is SNHLY, CDR2 FYNNEI. V gave up 3 bases and J gave up 2 bases, with 17 bases separating them.

The rearrangement uses TRBV19 and TRBJ2-6; 7 bases are a match to TRBD1. Germline loops: CDR1 LNHDA, CDR2 SQIVND (reference sequence). J lost 2 bases, V lost 7 bases, and 8 bases had no gene match. The CDR3 is made up of 16 amino acids. In DNA, the CDR3 is TGTGCCAGTACCGGCGACAGGGCAACTGGGGCCAACGTCCTGACTTTC. Protein sequence: CASTGDRATGANVLTF.

This chain uses TRBV7-9 with TRBJ2-1; 14 bases align to TRBD2. From germline, CDR1 is SEHNR and CDR2 FQNEAQ (reference sequence). The CDR3 spans 16 residues. V shed 5 bases and J 13 bases; nucleotides not matched to a gene: 13. DNA for the CDR3: TGTGCCAGCAGCGACCCCGGGACTAGCGGGAGTAAAGACCAGTTCTTC. This translates into CASSDPGTSGSKDQFF.